This T cell receptor beta chain comes out of a study of neoadjuvant nivolumab and ipilimumab in lung cancer. TCRdb's table, derived via immunoSEQ multiplex PCR, lists solely in-frame clones and lacks some. The sample has 19,000 or so clones, 65% to 85% seen once. As concerns this clone: Its antigen remains unidentified.

Study conclusions and caveats: TCR clonality did not significantly correlate with pathologic tumor regression. Resected-tumor TCR richness correlated positively with pretherapy blood richness. Only two of four nivolumab-treated tumors gained richness and clonality by surgery. Resected tumors had greater TCR richness and clonality than uninvolved lung.

The V and J ends lost 0 bases and 2 bases, in that order; junction bases with no gene match: 4. Germline CDR1 reads SGDLS; CDR2 reads YYNGEE. The CDR3 is 15 amino acids. Here the sequenced sample was tumor tissue, taken after neoadjuvant nivolumab, alone or with ipilimumab, at or shortly before surgery. The receptor comes from an adult with non-small cell lung cancer. The chain couples TRBV9 to TRBJ2-7; TRBD1 agrees at 8 bases. CDR3 amino acids: CASSVAQGAAYEQYF. DNA for the CDR3: TGTGCCAGCAGCGTAGCCCAGGGGGCTGCCTACGAGCAGTACTTC.